This T cell receptor (beta chain) was documented in a study of T cell responses to AZD1222 COVID-19 vaccine. Overall study findings and caveats: Spike-spanning, vaccine-associated CD4 TCRs were dominant at 160-218 and 743-854.

V dropped 2 bases and J dropped 1 base, with 11 bases sitting between them. Per germline, CDR1 MGHRA and CDR2 YSYEKL. The CDR3 is 15 residues long. As for this clone: Its antigen is not identified.

The data were produced by immunoSEQ multiplex PCR, yet TCRdb's version contains in-frame clones alone and is incomplete. The sample has approximately 200,000 clones; 90% to 95% are singletons. The rearrangement uses TRBV4-1 and TRBJ1-2, with unresolved D. The clonotype comes from an adult in good health. Specimen: peripheral blood, collected on day 0 of AZD1222 vaccination. The CDR3 DNA reads as TGCGCCAGCAGCCAAAGCCCGTCCAATAACTATGGCTACACCTTC. As protein: CASSQSPSNNYGYTF.